These 27 T cell receptor beta chains came from one sample sequenced in a study of shared clonotypes between healthy human individuals. Profiled with immunoSEQ multiplex PCR; TCRdb holds only in-frame clones, not every one. Here the sample spans some 2 million clones, roughly 94% being singletons. Sequenced: naive CD4+ T cells sorted from blood. Subset noted: CD45RA+ positively selected. These receptors all stem from a man aged 18 to 29 in good health.

This rearrangement joins TRBV6-5 to TRBJ1-1, with D possibly being TRBD1 (5 bases). V lost 7 bases to trimming and J lost 11 bases, with 20 bases between them. This CDR3 has 13 amino acids. The germline V gene encodes CDR1 MNHEY and CDR2 SVGAGI. In DNA form, the CDR3 reads TGTGCCAGCACCCGAATCGGGGCGGAGGGTGCTTTCTTT. The encoded protein is CASTRIGAEGAFF.

The chain joins TRBV11-2 to TRBJ2-2, with 7 positions matching TRBD2. After removal of 5 bases from V and 5 bases from J, the junction contained 11 bases not matched to a gene. Germline V gives CDR1 SGHAT, CDR2 FQNNGV. The CDR3 is made up of 16 amino acids. CDR3 in amino acids: CASSPPGLMTTGELFF. The CDR3 DNA follows: TGTGCCAGCAGCCCACCGGGACTAATGACGACCGGGGAGCTGTTTTTT.

This sequence joins TRBV6-6 and TRBJ2-7; 9 bases map to TRBD1. The CDR3 runs to 14 residues. Germline assignment: CDR1 MNHNY and CDR2 SVGAGI (reference sequence). Unmatched junction bases numbered 10, after V lost 7 bases and J lost 6 bases. The CDR3 protein is CASNFPGQGGEQYF. In nucleotides, the CDR3 is TGTGCCAGCAATTTCCCGGGACAGGGAGGCGAGCAGTACTTC.

In nucleotides, the CDR3 is TGTGCCAGCAGCCGGACAGGGTGGGACGAGCAGTACTTC. It is translated as CASSRTGWDEQYF. The chain has TRBV11-3 and TRBJ2-7; 8 nucleotides line up with TRBD1. The CDR3 runs to 13 residues. Trimming removed 5 bases from V and 5 bases from J; junction bases left unmatched: 5. Germline-derived CDR1 and CDR2 are SGHNT and YENEEA.

The gene calls are TRBV10-3 and TRBJ1-2; no firm D call. Deletions cut 0 bases from V and 8 bases from J, with 7 bases between. The CDR3 sequence is 12 residues long. Germline CDR1 ENHRY, CDR2 SYGVKD. CDR3: CAISESLAGYTF. The CDR3 bases are TGTGCCATCAGTGAGTCGCTGGCGGGCTACACCTTC.

V gene TRBV5-1 combines with J gene TRBJ2-7; no definite D call. CDR3 length: 16 amino acids. Trimming shortened V by 0 bases and J by 2 bases, and 15 bases separated the two germline ends. CDR1 is SGHRS, CDR2 YFSETQ, per germline. CDR3 DNA: TGCGCCAGCAGCTTGGATTTCGGCGAATGGGCCTACGAGCAGTACTTC. Encoded protein: CASSLDFGEWAYEQYF.

The sample holds a few counts of this clone. The chain is built from TRBV9 and TRBJ1-4; 8 nucleotides agree with TRBD1. V was clipped by 0 bases and J by 6 bases; unmatched bases: 4. The CDR3 is 15 amino acids. Germline-derived CDR1 and CDR2 are SGDLS and YYNGEE. The CDR3 protein is CASSVGTGRDEKLFF. In nucleotides, the CDR3 is TGTGCCAGCAGCGTAGGGACAGGGCGGGATGAAAAACTGTTTTTT. Together with reference TRBV9 and TRBJ1-4, the CDR3 gives the full variable domain: DSGVTQTPKHLITATGQRVTLRCSPRSGDLSVYWYQQSLDQGLQFLIQYYNGEERAKGNILERFSAQQFPDLHSELNLSSLELGDSALYFCASSVGTGRDEKLFFGSGTQLSVL.

The chain couples TRBV9 to TRBJ2-3, with TRBD2 as a possible D gene (6 bases). V was trimmed by 0 bases and J by 2 bases, leaving 13 bases between them. The CDR3 contains 16 residues. The germline gives CDR1 SGDLS, CDR2 YYNGEE. Here the CDR3 reads CASSVGASDYTDTQYF. In DNA, the CDR3 is TGTGCCAGCAGCGTAGGGGCTAGCGACTACACAGATACGCAGTATTTT.

The table lists this clone with a count of one. The J gene is TRBJ1-4, the V gene TRBV6-1; D is undetermined. The V gene's germline CDR1 is MNHNS and CDR2 SASEGT. V lost 4 bases and J 7 bases, leaving 13 bases between the germline ends. The CDR3 is 14 amino acids. The CDR3 loop is CASSVQLMSEKLFF. DNA of the CDR3: TGTGCCAGCAGTGTTCAGTTGATGAGTGAAAAACTGTTTTTT.

The J gene is TRBJ2-7, the V gene TRBV30, with 9 bases fitting TRBD1. The CDR3 has 14 amino acids. V lost 0 bases and J lost 4; bases outside the gene matches: 4. CDR1 is GTSNPN, CDR2 SVGIG, per germline (reference sequence). DNA of the CDR3: TGTGCCTGGAGTGTTACAGGGGGCCGGTACGAGCAGTACTTC. It specifies CAWSVTGGRYEQYF.

The chain is built from TRBV10-3 and TRBJ1-1, with 7 nucleotides matching TRBD1. CDR1 and CDR2 from the germline V gene are ENHRY and SYGVKD. CDR3 length: 17 amino acids. The V gene end was trimmed by 2 bases and the J gene end by 2 bases; junction bases not matched to a gene: 11. CDR3 protein: CAISEGKTGTDNTEAFF. The CDR3 DNA is TGTGCCATCAGTGAGGGGAAAACCGGGACAGATAACACTGAAGCTTTCTTT.

This chain links TRBV19 with TRBJ1-1; 8 bases align to TRBD1. CDR1 LNHDA and CDR2 SQIVND come from the germline V gene (reference sequence). The CDR3 length is 13 residues. The ends lost 6 bases at V and 5 bases at J; junction bases unmatched: 5. Written as DNA, the CDR3 is TGTGCCAGTAGAAGGGGACAGGCGACTGAAGCTTTCTTT. It yields the protein CASRRGQATEAFF.

The chain joins TRBV6-1 to TRBJ2-1; 13 bases match TRBD2. The V and J ends lost 7 bases and 9 bases, in that order; junction bases with no gene match: 6. Germline lookup yields CDR1 MNHNS and CDR2 SASEGT. The CDR3 covers 14 residues. DNA for the CDR3: TGTGCCAGCAAAGGGGGACTAGCGGGAAGTGAGCAGTTCTTC. Protein sequence: CASKGGLAGSEQFF.

The rearrangement joins TRBV4-3 to TRBJ1-1; the match to TRBD1 covers 9 bases. Germline V gene data show CDR1 as LGHNA and CDR2 as YSLEER. V shed 1 base and J 11 bases; nucleotides not matched to a gene: 14. The CDR3 length is 16 residues. The CDR3 sequence: CASSQVGGTGTSIAFF. As DNA, the CDR3 is TGCGCCAGCAGCCAAGTTGGTGGGACAGGGACTTCAATCGCTTTCTTT.

This clone appeared once. The chain joins TRBV7-9 to TRBJ2-7; 7 bases line up with TRBD1. The V segment lost 6 bases and the J segment 0 bases; nucleotides outside the gene matches: 5. The CDR3 extends over 14 amino acids. Germline CDR1 reads SEHNR; CDR2 reads FQNEAQ (reference sequence). CDR3 coding DNA: TGTGCCAGCAGGGGACGGGACAGCTCCTACGAGCAGTACTTC. It codes for CASRGRDSSYEQYF.

V gene TRBV10-3 combines with J gene TRBJ2-6; D remains unclear. The CDR3 is 13 amino acids. V gave up 11 bases and J gave up 4 bases, with 12 bases separating them. CDR1 ENHRY and CDR2 SYGVKD come from the germline V gene. The CDR3 loop reads CAATASGANVLTF. CDR3 coding DNA: TGTGCCGCCACGGCGTCCGGGGCCAACGTCCTGACTTTC.

The chain is built from TRBV5-1 and TRBJ2-5, with D perhaps TRBD2 (6 bases). Germline V lookup: CDR1 SGHRS, CDR2 YFSETQ. The CDR3 is made up of 14 amino acids. The V gene lost 1 base and the J gene lost 5 bases, with 12 bases spanning the gap. Here the CDR3 reads CASSLNSGRETQYF. The CDR3 region has the DNA TGCGCCAGCAGCTTGAATTCAGGGAGGGAGACCCAGTACTTC. Complete variable domain (other parts from reference TRBV5-1 and TRBJ2-5): KAGVTQTPRYLIKTRGQQVTLSCSPISGHRSVSWYQQTPGQGLQFLFEYFSETQRNKGNFPGRFSGRQFSNSRSEMNVSTLELGDSALYLCASSLNSGRETQYFGPGTRLLVL.

The chain combines TRBV28 with TRBJ2-2; TRBD1 is a possible D gene (6 bases). Germline V gene lookup returns CDR1 MDHEN and CDR2 SYDVKM. There are 15 residues in the CDR3. The V end was cut by 7 bases, the J end by 3 bases, with 15 bases between. CDR3 bases: TGTGCCAGCACCCAACTGGACAGAGACACCGGGGAGCTGTTTTTT. Protein: CASTQLDRDTGELFF.

The J gene is TRBJ2-1, the V gene TRBV6-1; D call uncertain. CDR1 and CDR2 (germline): MNHNS, SASEGT. The CDR3 is 13 residues long. Trimming took 7 bases from V and 5 from J, leaving 12 bases between them. Here the CDR3 DNA reads TGTGCCAGCATGACCGGGCCACACAATGAGCAGTTCTTC. Its translation is CASMTGPHNEQFF.

This chain connects TRBV5-1 to TRBJ2-5; 7 bases match TRBD2. The ends lost 3 bases at V and 1 base at J; junction bases unmatched: 6. Looked up from germline, CDR1 is SGHRS and CDR2 is YFSETQ. The CDR3 extends over 15 amino acids. CDR3 DNA: TGCGCCAGCAGCTGGGGGACTACCTTCCAAGAGACCCAGTACTTC. As protein: CASSWGTTFQETQYF.

The chain is built from TRBV5-1 and TRBJ2-7; 13 nucleotides line up with TRBD2. From germline, CDR1 is SGHRS and CDR2 YFSETQ. The CDR3 length is 16 residues. Trimming removed 4 bases from V and 2 bases from J; junction bases left unmatched: 6. The CDR3 loop reads CASSPGLAGPTYEQYF. The CDR3 nucleotides are TGCGCCAGCAGCCCGGGACTAGCGGGACCAACCTACGAGCAGTACTTC.

As DNA, the CDR3 is TGTGCCGGAAAATTGGGGATGAACACTGAAGCTTTCTTT. It is translated as CAGKLGMNTEAFF. The chain joins TRBV2 to TRBJ1-1; no reliable D call. The CDR3 extends over 13 amino acids. Trimming took off 11 bases at V and 0 bases at J, with 13 bases between the two ends. Germline V gives CDR1 SNHLY, CDR2 FYNNEI.

This chain connects TRBV7-2 to TRBJ1-2; no firm D call. Germline V CDR1 and CDR2: SGHTA, FQGNSA. V shed 2 bases and J shed 0 bases, with 4 bases lying between them. CDR3 length equals 13 residues. CDR3 sequence: CASSLNTNYGYTF. The DNA for the CDR3 is TGTGCCAGCAGCTTAAATACTAACTATGGCTACACCTTC.

V usage is TRBV19 and J usage is TRBJ2-5; D unresolved. V lost 6 bases and J lost 5, with 13 bases in between. Per the germline V gene, CDR1 is LNHDA and CDR2 is SQIVND (reference sequence). This CDR3 is 13 amino acids long. The DNA of the CDR3 is TGTGCCAGTAGCCATCTGGGTTCCGAGACCCAGTACTTC. This gives the protein CASSHLGSETQYF.

J is TRBJ2-7 and V is TRBV25-1, with D perhaps matching TRBD1 or TRBD2 (5 bases each). CDR1 MGHDK and CDR2 SYGVNS come from the germline V gene. V was shortened by 6 bases and J by 3 bases, with 15 bases between the two germline ends. The CDR3 loop spans 14 amino acids. CDR3 region: CASRGDRLVYEQYF. As DNA, the CDR3 is TGTGCCAGCAGAGGGGACCGCCTGGTCTACGAGCAGTACTTC.

The chain links TRBV10-3 to TRBJ2-3; D perhaps matches TRBD2 (5 bases). Germline CDR1 and CDR2: ENHRY and SYGVKD. Trimming took 3 bases from V and 0 from J, leaving 10 bases between them. The CDR3 spans 15 residues. The CDR3 loop reads CAISDIQRSTDTQYF. CDR3 nucleotides: TGTGCCATCAGTGACATCCAGCGGAGCACAGATACGCAGTATTTT.

The rearrangement joins TRBV6-1 to TRBJ2-5; 9 bases are shared with TRBD2. Germline CDR1 reads MNHNS; CDR2 reads SASEGT. V trimming: 0 bases; J trimming: 5 bases; junction bases outside the gene matches: 7. The CDR3 runs 16 residues. Here the CDR3 DNA reads TGTGCCAGCAGTGAAGCGAGGGGACTAGCTTGGGAGACCCAGTACTTC. Amino acid sequence: CASSEARGLAWETQYF.